A single sample is the source of the 12 T cell receptor beta chains below, sequenced in a study of brain T cells in children with intractable seizures. This table comes from immunoSEQ multiplex PCR, and its TCRdb copy is limited to in-frame clones, with some not included. The data contain 70,000 to 85,000 clones, about 90% of them singletons. The source was peripheral blood, collected at surgery. Receptors originate from a girl between 2 and 10 years old with Rasmussen encephalitis and intractable seizures.

This clone was found once. The same CDR3 can be traced to other DNA sequences in this sample. The V and J genes are TRBV9 and TRBJ2-2; TRBD2 agrees at 7 bases. V shed 2 bases and J 3 bases; nucleotides not matched to a gene: 1. The CDR3 spans 14 residues. Germline V CDR1 and CDR2: SGDLS, YYNGEE. As DNA, the CDR3 is TGTGCCAGCAGCGTTGGGGGGGACACCGGGGAGCTGTTTTTT. Translation gives CASSVGGDTGELFF.

The chain has TRBV7-3 and TRBJ2-1, with 16 bases aligning to TRBD2. The CDR3 is 19 residues long. Looked up from germline, CDR1 is SGHTA and CDR2 is FQGTGA. The junction had 6 bases not matched to a gene; V was cut back by 4 bases and J by 0 bases. In DNA, the CDR3 is TGTGCCAGCAGCTCCCCGGGACTAGCGGGGGGGAGCTCCTACAATGAGCAGTTCTTC. Amino acid sequence: CASSSPGLAGGSSYNEQFF.

The chain joins TRBV6-1 to TRBJ1-5; TRBD1 is a possible D gene (6 bases). Trimming stripped 2 bases from V and 6 bases from J, with 20 bases between. The CDR3 has 17 residues. The germline CDR1 and CDR2 sequences are MNHNS and SASEGT. CDR3 DNA: TGTGCCAGCAGTGAACGATGGGGTTGGGGGGCCGGTCAGCCCCAGCATTTT. Its translation: CASSERWGWGAGQPQHF.

This chain uses TRBV6-5 with TRBJ2-5, with a weak D call TRBD2 (5 bases). V gave up 8 bases and J gave up 7 bases, with 11 bases separating them. The CDR3 is 11 residues long. Germline V gene data show CDR1 as MNHEY and CDR2 as SVGAGI. The CDR3 DNA sequence: TGTGCCAGCCGACAAGGAGGGACCCAGTACTTC. Translation gives CASRQGGTQYF.

The CDR3: CASSFQGGTEAFF. The CDR3 DNA reads as TGTGCCAGCAGCTTTCAGGGCGGCACTGAAGCTTTCTTT. The J gene is TRBJ1-1, the V gene TRBV5-4, with TRBD1 as a possible D gene (5 bases). Germline-derived CDR1 and CDR2 are SGHNT and YYREEE (reference sequence). The CDR3 extends over 13 amino acids. With 2 bases removed from V and 4 bases from J, the gap between germline ends came to 9 bases. Based on the CDR3 plus reference TRBV5-4 and TRBJ1-1, the full variable domain is ETGVTQSPTHLIKTRGQQVTLRCSSQSGHNTVSWYQQALGQGPQFIFQYYREEENGRGNFPPRFSGLQFPNYSSELNVNALELDDSALYLCASSFQGGTEAFFGQGTRLTVV.

The J gene is TRBJ2-7, the V gene TRBV28, with D hard to call. Germline CDR1 reads MDHEN; CDR2 reads SYDVKM. V lost 5 bases, J lost 3 bases, and 14 bases lay in between. There are 14 residues in the CDR3. CDR3 sequence (DNA): TGTGCCAGCAGTCCGCGGTTTTTACGCTACGAGCAGTACTTC. This translates into CASSPRFLRYEQYF. The full variable domain, completed using reference TRBV28 and TRBJ2-7, is DVKVTQSSRYLVKRTGEKVFLECVQDMDHENMFWYRQDPGLGLRLIYFSYDVKMKEKGDIPEGYSVSREKKERFSLILESASTNQTSMYLCASSPRFLRYEQYFGPGTRLTVT.

CDR3 nucleotides: TGCGCCAGCAGTCTCTTTTCGAACACCGGGGAGCTGTTTTTT. Translated, it gives CASSLFSNTGELFF. The chain has TRBV10-1 and TRBJ2-2, with D hard to call. The CDR3 sequence is 14 residues long. With 5 bases removed from V and 0 bases from J, the gap between germline ends came to 7 bases. The germline gives CDR1 WNHNN, CDR2 SYGVQD (reference sequence).

The chain employs TRBV5-1 and TRBJ2-7; 9 bases match TRBD2. Trimming took 4 bases from V and 5 from J; bases not matched to a gene: 22. From germline, CDR1 is SGHRS and CDR2 YFSETQ. The CDR3 consists of 19 residues. CDR3 coding DNA: TGCGCCAGCAGCCCCCGATGGCAGGCTAATAGCGGGAGAAAGAACGAGCAGTACTTC. Amino acids: CASSPRWQANSGRKNEQYF. Full variable domain (remainder filled in from reference TRBV5-1 and TRBJ2-7): KAGVTQTPRYLIKTRGQQVTLSCSPISGHRSVSWYQQTPGQGLQFLFEYFSETQRNKGNFPGRFSGRQFSNSRSEMNVSTLELGDSALYLCASSPRWQANSGRKNEQYFGPGTRLTVT.

The chain carries TRBV7-9 and TRBJ1-4, with 7 bases identical to TRBD1. The CDR3 spans 15 residues. Germline CDR1 is SEHNR and CDR2 is FQNEAQ (reference sequence). J gave up 7 bases and V 5 bases, and 10 bases lay outside the gene matches. The chain's CDR3 is CASSEPRGAGEKLFF. CDR3 coding DNA: TGTGCCAGCAGCGAGCCCAGGGGGGCAGGTGAAAAACTGTTTTTT.

The gene calls are TRBV28 and TRBJ2-5; TRBD2 agrees at 11 bases. Germline V gene lookup returns CDR1 MDHEN and CDR2 SYDVKM. This CDR3 is 18 amino acids long. V shed 3 bases, J shed 1 base, and the junction held 10 bases outside the gene matches. CDR3 DNA sequence: TGTGCCAGCAGTTTTCCGGGACTAGCGGATCAGACCCAAGAGACCCAGTACTTC. It translates to CASSFPGLADQTQETQYF.

This chain uses TRBV9 with TRBJ2-2, with D uncertain. The CDR3 totals 13 residues. The V gene's germline CDR1 is SGDLS and CDR2 YYNGEE. V lost 2 bases, J lost 7 bases, and 9 bases lay in between. CDR3 amino acids: CASSVSAGGELFF. The CDR3, as DNA: TGTGCCAGCAGCGTGTCGGCTGGCGGGGAGCTGTTTTTT.

This clone has a single count. This sequence joins TRBV29-1 and TRBJ2-7; D possibly corresponds to TRBD1 (6 bases). Germline loops: CDR1 SQVTM, CDR2 ANQGSEA. The CDR3 runs to 14 residues. The V end lost 6 bases, the J end lost 4 bases, and 19 bases lay between the germline ends. The CDR3 reads CSVIPQGKVYEQYF. CDR3 bases: TGCAGCGTCATCCCACAGGGAAAGGTGTACGAGCAGTACTTC.